This TCR beta chain comes out of a study of PD-1 blockade in classical Hodgkin lymphoma. Points from the study as a whole: Factors driving the repertoire differences, possibly disease activity or prior therapy, remain undefined. Newly diagnosed patients had baseline TCR diversity that was reportedly lower than that of healthy donors. Significantly greater TCR diversity emerged by C4D1 in CD4+ cells but not CD8+ cells. Newly diagnosed patients and complete responders had comparable diversity at baseline.

About this clone itself: The antigen remains undetermined.

Profiling relied on immunoSEQ multiplex PCR, and the TCRdb table lists in-frame clones only, not all of them. This repertoire shows tens of thousands of clones, approximately 92% found once; its top ten account for roughly 10%. Unmatched junction bases numbered 3, after V lost 6 bases and J lost 2 bases. There are 15 residues in the CDR3. The germline V gene encodes CDR1 ENHRY and CDR2 SYGVKD. With no exception, relapse followed autologous stem cell transplantation in all patients, and brentuximab vedotin exposure varied. The TCR originated in a human donor with classical Hodgkin lymphoma. Sample: peripheral blood mononuclear cells (PBMCs), taken before the second cycle of nivolumab. V is TRBV10-3 and J is TRBJ2-1; 11 nucleotides agree with TRBD2. The CDR3 protein is CAISGLAGTYNEQFF. The CDR3 nucleotides read TGTGCCATCAGCGGACTAGCGGGTACCTACAATGAGCAGTTCTTC.